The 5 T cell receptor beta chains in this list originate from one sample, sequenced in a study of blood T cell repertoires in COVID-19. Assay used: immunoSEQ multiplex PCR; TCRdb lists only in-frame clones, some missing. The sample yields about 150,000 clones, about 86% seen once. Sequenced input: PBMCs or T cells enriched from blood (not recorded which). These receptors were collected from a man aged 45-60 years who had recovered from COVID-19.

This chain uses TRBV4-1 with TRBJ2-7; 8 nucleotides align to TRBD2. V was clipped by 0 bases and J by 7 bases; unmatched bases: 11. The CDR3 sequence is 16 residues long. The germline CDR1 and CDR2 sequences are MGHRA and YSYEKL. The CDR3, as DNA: TGCGCCAGCAGCCAAGATCCTTCGGGGGGGCCCGGTGAGCAGTACTTC. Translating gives CASSQDPSGGPGEQYF.

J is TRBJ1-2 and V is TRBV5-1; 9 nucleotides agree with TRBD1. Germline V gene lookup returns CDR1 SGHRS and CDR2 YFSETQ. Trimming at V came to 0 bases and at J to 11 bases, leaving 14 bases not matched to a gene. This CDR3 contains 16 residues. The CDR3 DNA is TGCGCCAGCAGCTTGGTCTCATCCGGGACAGGGTTGATATACACCTTC. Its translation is CASSLVSSGTGLIYTF.

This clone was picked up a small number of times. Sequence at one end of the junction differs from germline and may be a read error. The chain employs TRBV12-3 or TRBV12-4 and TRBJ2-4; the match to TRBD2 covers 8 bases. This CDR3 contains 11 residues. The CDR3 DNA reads TGTGCCAGCAGTTTAGACGGGGGGGTTCACTTC. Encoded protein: CASSLDGGVHF.

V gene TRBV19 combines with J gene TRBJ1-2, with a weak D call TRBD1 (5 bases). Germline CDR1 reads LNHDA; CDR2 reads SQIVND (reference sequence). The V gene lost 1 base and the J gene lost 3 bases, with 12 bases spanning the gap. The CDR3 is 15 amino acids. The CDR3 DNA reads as TGTGCCAGTAGTATAGGGACATGGGGCGACTATGGCTACACCTTC. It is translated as CASSIGTWGDYGYTF. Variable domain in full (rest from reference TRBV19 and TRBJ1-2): DGGITQSPKYLFRKEGQNVTLSCEQNLNHDAMYWYRQDPGQGLRLIYYSQIVNDFQKGDIAEGYSVSREKKESFPLTVTSAQKNPTAFYLCASSIGTWGDYGYTFGSGTRLTVV.

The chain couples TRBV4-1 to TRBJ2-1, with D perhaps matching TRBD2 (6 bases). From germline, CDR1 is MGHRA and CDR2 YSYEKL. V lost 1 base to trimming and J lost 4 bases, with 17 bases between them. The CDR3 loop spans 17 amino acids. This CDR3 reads CASSQVLGTGRYNEQFF. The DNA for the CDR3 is TGCGCCAGCAGCCAAGTCCTCGGGACTGGAAGGTACAATGAGCAGTTCTTC.